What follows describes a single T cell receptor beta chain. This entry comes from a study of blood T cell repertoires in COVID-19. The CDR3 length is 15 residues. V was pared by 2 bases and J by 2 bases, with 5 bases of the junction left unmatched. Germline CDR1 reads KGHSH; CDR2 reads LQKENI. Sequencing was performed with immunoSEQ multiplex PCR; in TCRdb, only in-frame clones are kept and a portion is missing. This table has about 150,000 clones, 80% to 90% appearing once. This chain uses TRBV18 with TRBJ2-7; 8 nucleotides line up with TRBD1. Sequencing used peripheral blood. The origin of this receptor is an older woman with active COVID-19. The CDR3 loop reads CASSPIPGGTYEQYF. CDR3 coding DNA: TGTGCCAGCTCACCAATCCCAGGGGGCACCTACGAGCAGTACTTC.